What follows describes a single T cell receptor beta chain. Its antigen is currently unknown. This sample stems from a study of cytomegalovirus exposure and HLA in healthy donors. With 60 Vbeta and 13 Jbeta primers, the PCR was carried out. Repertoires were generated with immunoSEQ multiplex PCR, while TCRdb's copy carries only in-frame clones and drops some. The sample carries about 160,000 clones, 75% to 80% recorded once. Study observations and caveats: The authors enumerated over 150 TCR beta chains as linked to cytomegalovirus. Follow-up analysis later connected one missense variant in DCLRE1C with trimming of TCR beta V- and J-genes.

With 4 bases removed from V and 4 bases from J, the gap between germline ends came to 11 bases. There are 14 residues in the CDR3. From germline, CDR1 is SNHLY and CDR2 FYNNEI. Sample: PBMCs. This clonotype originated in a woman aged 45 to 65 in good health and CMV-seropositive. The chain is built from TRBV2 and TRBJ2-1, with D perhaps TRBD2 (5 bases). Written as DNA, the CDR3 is TGTGCCAGCAGTGCCAGCGGAAATTACAATGAGCAGTTCTTC. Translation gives CASSASGNYNEQFF.